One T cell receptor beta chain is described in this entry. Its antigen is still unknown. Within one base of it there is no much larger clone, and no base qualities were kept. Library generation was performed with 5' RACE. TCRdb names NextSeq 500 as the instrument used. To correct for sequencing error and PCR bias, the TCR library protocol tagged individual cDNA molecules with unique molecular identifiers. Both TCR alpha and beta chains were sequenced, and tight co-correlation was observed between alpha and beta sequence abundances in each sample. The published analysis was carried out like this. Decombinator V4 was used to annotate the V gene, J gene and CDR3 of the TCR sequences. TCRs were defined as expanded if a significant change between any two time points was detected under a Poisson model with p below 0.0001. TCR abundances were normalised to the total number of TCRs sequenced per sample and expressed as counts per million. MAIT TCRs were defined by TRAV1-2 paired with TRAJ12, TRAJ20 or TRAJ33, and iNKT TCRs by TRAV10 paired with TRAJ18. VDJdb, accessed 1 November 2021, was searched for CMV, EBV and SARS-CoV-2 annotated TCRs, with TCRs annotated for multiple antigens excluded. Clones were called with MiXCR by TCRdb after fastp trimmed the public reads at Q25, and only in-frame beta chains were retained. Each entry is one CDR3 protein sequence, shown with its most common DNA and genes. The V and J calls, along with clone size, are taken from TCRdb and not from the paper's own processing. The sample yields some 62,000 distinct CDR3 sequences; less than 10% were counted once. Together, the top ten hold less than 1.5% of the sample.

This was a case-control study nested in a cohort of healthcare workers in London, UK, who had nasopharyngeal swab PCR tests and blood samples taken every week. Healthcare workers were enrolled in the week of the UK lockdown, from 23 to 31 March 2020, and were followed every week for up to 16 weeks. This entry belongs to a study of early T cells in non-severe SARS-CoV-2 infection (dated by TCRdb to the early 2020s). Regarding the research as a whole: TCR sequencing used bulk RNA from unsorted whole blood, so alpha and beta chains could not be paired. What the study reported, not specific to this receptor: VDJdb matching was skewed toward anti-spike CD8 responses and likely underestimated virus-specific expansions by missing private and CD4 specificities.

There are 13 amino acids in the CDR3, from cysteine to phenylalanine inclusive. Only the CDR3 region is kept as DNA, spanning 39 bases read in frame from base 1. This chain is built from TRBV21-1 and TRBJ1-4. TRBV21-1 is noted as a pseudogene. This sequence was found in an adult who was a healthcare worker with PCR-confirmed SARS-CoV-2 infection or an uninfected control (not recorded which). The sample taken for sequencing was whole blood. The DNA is TGTGCCAGCATCAAAGCGGTTCGTGAAAAACTGTTTTTT. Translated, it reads CASIKAVREKLFF.